Detailed here is one T cell receptor (beta chain). Its antigen is unidentified. These data are taken from a study of radiotherapy plus CTLA-4 blockade in lung cancer. About the research overall: Among patients, approximately 17% showed objective responses, and 25% to 35% had disease control. General study findings and limits: Response was reportedly best predicted by early blood T cell clone dynamics, with interferon-beta. Clones of tumor-derived TCRs expanded in blood after radiotherapy plus ipilimumab.

Ipilimumab-mediated CTLA-4 blockade plus focal radiation was given to patients having chemo-refractory metastatic non-small-cell lung cancer. The protocol was immunoSEQ multiplex PCR, while the TCRdb copy is restricted to in-frame clones and leaves out a portion. This table holds around 72,000 clones, around 82% found once. V dropped 5 bases and J dropped 4; count of bases not matched to a gene: 9. The CDR3 totals 17 residues. Germline V gene sequence: CDR1 MGHDK, CDR2 SYGVNS. V usage is TRBV25-1 and J usage is TRBJ1-4; 11 nucleotides align to TRBD1. The sequencing here drew on peripheral blood, taken from a patient treated with radiotherapy plus ipilimumab. The receptor's source is a human donor with non-small cell lung cancer who had a complete response to radiotherapy plus ipilimumab. CDR3 region: CASSPRTGGAGNEKLFF. CDR3 nucleotide sequence: TGTGCCAGCAGTCCACGGACAGGGGGCGCCGGTAATGAAAAACTGTTTTTT. Using reference TRBV25-1 and TRBJ1-4 for the parts outside the CDR3, the full variable domain is EADIYQTPRYLVIGTGKKITLECSQTMGHDKMYWYQQDPGMELHLIHYSYGVNSTEKGDLSSESTVSRIRTEHFPLTLESARPSHTSQYLCASSPRTGGAGNEKLFFGSGTQLSVL.